This is a list of T cell receptor beta chains from one sample in a study of T-cell memory formation after mild COVID-19. TCRdb analysed the 5' RACE reads with MiXCR anew, one entry per CDR3 protein. Among 250,000 to 300,000 distinct CDR3 sequences listed, about 16% were seen once. Sequenced material: PBMCs or a T cell subset sorted from them (not recorded which). The receptors here all came from a man younger than 35 who had mild COVID-19 (a few samples of this study predate the infection). Cell type and time point are not known. Each CDR3 is given with its conserved first and last residue. The D gene is left open where the match is weak. Clone size is stated in some rows and not others, as once, few, many or a class when expanded.

v_call: TRBV5-1
d_call: .
j_call: TRBJ2-7
cdr3_length: 15
clone_size: few
cdr3_nt: TGCGCCAGCAGCTTGAGGGCCGAGTCCTCCTACGAGCAGTACTTC
cdr3_aa: CASSLRAESSYEQYF

v_call: TRBV7-2
d_call: .
j_call: TRBJ1-5
cdr3_length: 15
clone_size: few
cdr3_nt: TGTGCCAGCAGCTTGCCCGACAGAGCTAATCAGCCCCAGCATTTT
cdr3_aa: CASSLPDRANQPQHF

v_call: TRBV6-5
d_call: .
j_call: TRBJ1-1
cdr3_length: 14
clone_size: .
cdr3_nt: TGTGCCAGCAGTTATAGGGGGGCGGGCACTGAAGCTTTCTTT
cdr3_aa: CASSYRGAGTEAFF

v_call: TRBV4-2
d_call: .
j_call: TRBJ2-7
cdr3_length: 14
clone_size: .
cdr3_nt: TGTGCCAGCAGCCAAGAAGGCAGGGTCTACGAGCAGTACTTC
cdr3_aa: CASSQEGRVYEQYF

v_call: TRBV5-6
d_call: TRBD2
j_call: TRBJ2-1
cdr3_length: 14
clone_size: .
cdr3_nt: TGTGCCAGCGAAGCGGGGGGCTCCAGGGGGGAGCAGTTCTTC
cdr3_aa: CASEAGGSRGEQFF

v_call: TRBV27
d_call: .
j_call: TRBJ2-1
cdr3_length: 14
clone_size: many
cdr3_nt: TGTGCCAGCAGTTTATTACTCCCGGGGGTCGAGCAGTTCTTC
cdr3_aa: CASSLLLPGVEQFF

v_call: TRBV5-1
d_call: .
j_call: TRBJ1-5
cdr3_length: 13
clone_size: many
cdr3_nt: TGTGCCAGCAGCTTAGGTAGGGATCAGCCCCAGCATTTT
cdr3_aa: CASSLGRDQPQHF

v_call: TRBV24-1
d_call: .
j_call: TRBJ2-3
cdr3_length: 14
clone_size: .
cdr3_nt: TGTGCCACCAGTCCCGGGGCCACCTCAGATACGCAGTATTTT
cdr3_aa: CATSPGATSDTQYF

v_call: TRBV7-9
d_call: .
j_call: TRBJ1-2
cdr3_length: 12
clone_size: .
cdr3_nt: TGTGCCAGCAGTTCCCCGGGATATGGCTACACCTTC
cdr3_aa: CASSSPGYGYTF

v_call: TRBV3-1
d_call: .
j_call: TRBJ1-1
cdr3_length: 12
clone_size: .
cdr3_nt: TGTGCCAGCAGCCAATTCCCCCGCGAAGCTTTCTTT
cdr3_aa: CASSQFPREAFF

v_call: TRBV3-1
d_call: TRBD2
j_call: TRBJ2-1
cdr3_length: 15
clone_size: few
cdr3_nt: TGTGCCAGCAGCCAGAGGCGGGGGGGCAGGAATGAGCAGTTCTTC
cdr3_aa: CASSQRRGGRNEQFF

v_call: TRBV5-1
d_call: .
j_call: TRBJ2-1
cdr3_length: 17
clone_size: many
cdr3_nt: TGCGCCAGCAGCTTGGCCTTGGGGCTGCGCACCTACAATGAGCAGTTCTTC
cdr3_aa: CASSLALGLRTYNEQFF

v_call: TRBV9
d_call: .
j_call: TRBJ1-1
cdr3_length: 13
clone_size: .
cdr3_nt: TGTGCCAGCAGCGTAGTTCCGGGAGTAGAAGCTTTCTTT
cdr3_aa: CASSVVPGVEAFF

v_call: TRBV25-1
d_call: .
j_call: TRBJ2-7
cdr3_length: 15
clone_size: .
cdr3_nt: TGTGCCAGCAGTGAGGGAGTCAGTCTCTCCTACGAGCAGTACTTC
cdr3_aa: CASSEGVSLSYEQYF

v_call: TRBV7-3
d_call: .
j_call: TRBJ1-1
cdr3_length: 13
clone_size: .
cdr3_nt: TGTGCCAGCAGCCCTGGCCACAACACTGAAGCTTTCTTT
cdr3_aa: CASSPGHNTEAFF

v_call: TRBV20-1
d_call: .
j_call: TRBJ2-4
cdr3_length: 14
clone_size: few
cdr3_nt: TGCAGTGCTAGAGCCCAATCAGCCAAAAACATTCAGTACTTC
cdr3_aa: CSARAQSAKNIQYF

v_call: TRBV5-1
d_call: .
j_call: TRBJ2-2
cdr3_length: 15
clone_size: few
cdr3_nt: TGCGCCAGTCAGAGGACAGAGGACAACACCGGGGAGCTGTTTTTT
cdr3_aa: CASQRTEDNTGELFF

v_call: TRBV2
d_call: .
j_call: TRBJ2-2
cdr3_length: 14
clone_size: once
cdr3_nt: TGTGCCAGCCGGAACAGGCTGAACACCGGGGAGCTGTTTTTT
cdr3_aa: CASRNRLNTGELFF

v_call: TRBV9
d_call: .
j_call: TRBJ2-3
cdr3_length: 19
clone_size: .
cdr3_nt: TGTGCCAGCAGCTTAAGGGGGGGACTTTCCGCCGGCCTCACAGATACGCAGTATTTT
cdr3_aa: CASSLRGGLSAGLTDTQYF

v_call: TRBV11-3
d_call: .
j_call: TRBJ2-5
cdr3_length: 14
clone_size: .
cdr3_nt: TGTGCCAGCAGCCACCGGGACGAGCAAGAGACCCAGTACTTC
cdr3_aa: CASSHRDEQETQYF

v_call: TRBV11-2
d_call: TRBD2
j_call: TRBJ2-5
cdr3_length: 15
clone_size: .
cdr3_nt: TGTGCCAGCAGCTTACCTAGCGGGGGAAAAGAGACCCAGTACTTC
cdr3_aa: CASSLPSGGKETQYF

v_call: TRBV29-1
d_call: TRBD1
j_call: TRBJ2-3
cdr3_length: 14
clone_size: .
cdr3_nt: TGCAGCGTTGAGTCAAGGGGGCGCGGAGATACGCAGTATTTT
cdr3_aa: CSVESRGRGDTQYF

v_call: TRBV27
d_call: TRBD1
j_call: TRBJ2-3
cdr3_length: 15
clone_size: .
cdr3_nt: TGTGCCAGCAGACCCGGGACAGAGAGCACAGATACGCAGTATTTT
cdr3_aa: CASRPGTESTDTQYF